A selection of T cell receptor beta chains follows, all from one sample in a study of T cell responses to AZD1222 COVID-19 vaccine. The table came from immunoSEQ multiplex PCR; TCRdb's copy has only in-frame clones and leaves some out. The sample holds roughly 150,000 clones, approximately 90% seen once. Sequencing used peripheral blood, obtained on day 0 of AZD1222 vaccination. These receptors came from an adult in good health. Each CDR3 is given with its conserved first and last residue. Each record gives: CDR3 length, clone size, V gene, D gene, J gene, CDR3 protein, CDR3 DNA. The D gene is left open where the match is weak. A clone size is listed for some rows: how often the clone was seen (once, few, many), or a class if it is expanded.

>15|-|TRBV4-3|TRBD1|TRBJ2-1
CASSLRDRGNNEQFF
TGCGCCAGCAGCCTCCGGGACAGGGGCAACAATGAGCAGTTCTTC
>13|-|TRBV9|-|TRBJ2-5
CASSVQVEETQYF
TGTGCCAGCAGCGTTCAGGTTGAAGAGACCCAGTACTTC
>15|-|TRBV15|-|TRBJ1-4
CATSRGEATNEKLFF
TGTGCCACCAGCAGAGGGGAAGCAACTAATGAAAAACTGTTTTTT
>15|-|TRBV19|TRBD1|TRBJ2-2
CASTRQGASTGELFF
TGTGCCAGTACCCGACAGGGGGCTAGTACCGGGGAGCTGTTTTTT
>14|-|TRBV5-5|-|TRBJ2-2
CATTTGGNTGELFF
TGTGCCACTACGACAGGAGGGAACACCGGGGAGCTGTTTTTT
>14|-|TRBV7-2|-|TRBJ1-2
CASSSLGPHYGYTF
TGTGCCAGCAGCTCCCTTGGTCCCCACTATGGCTACACCTTC
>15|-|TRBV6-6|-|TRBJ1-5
CASSPGLYSNQPQHF
TGTGCCAGCAGCCCCGGCCTCTATAGCAATCAGCCCCAGCATTTT
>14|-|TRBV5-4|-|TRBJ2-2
CASSLRRETGELFF
TGTGCCAGCAGCTTGCGTCGGGAAACCGGGGAGCTGTTTTTT
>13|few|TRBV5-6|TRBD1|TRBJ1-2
CASSGQGAMGYTF
TGTGCCAGCAGCGGTCAGGGGGCGATGGGCTACACCTTC
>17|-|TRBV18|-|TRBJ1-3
CASSRTPTEEAGNTIYF
TGTGCCAGCTCCCGAACCCCGACGGAGGAGGCTGGAAACACCATATATTTT
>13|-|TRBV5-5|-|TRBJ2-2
CASSWISTGELFF
TGTGCCAGCAGCTGGATTAGCACCGGGGAGCTGTTTTTT
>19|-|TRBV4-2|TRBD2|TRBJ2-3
CASSQVSGTSGGATDTQYF
TGTGCCAGCAGCCAAGTTTCGGGGACTAGCGGGGGGGCCACAGATACGCAGTATTTT
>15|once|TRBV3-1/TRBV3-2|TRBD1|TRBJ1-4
CASSQPTGANEKLFF
TGTGCCAGCAGCCAACCGACAGGGGCTAATGAAAAACTGTTTTTT
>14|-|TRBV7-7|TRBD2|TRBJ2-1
CASSVGTGGDEQFF
TGTGCTAGCAGCGTAGGGACGGGAGGCGATGAGCAGTTCTTC
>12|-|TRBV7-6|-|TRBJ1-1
CASSPSGTEAFF
TGTGCCAGCAGCCCGAGCGGCACTGAAGCTTTCTTT